This T cell receptor (beta chain) originates from a study of T cell responses to AZD1222 COVID-19 vaccine. Overall study findings and caveats: At baseline, seropositivity was found in only six or seven AZD1222 recipients. Clonal diversity may have been underestimated, and the donors were mostly white British, with more females than males.

With regard to this clone: As yet, its antigen is unknown.

The data were produced by immunoSEQ multiplex PCR, yet TCRdb's version contains in-frame clones alone and is incomplete. The sample contains about 99,000 clones, about 92% of which appear only once. The material sequenced was peripheral blood, taken on day 0 of AZD1222 vaccination. The receptor comes from an adult in good health.

CDR3 sequence reads: CASSIHGTEETQYF. The DNA for the CDR3 is TGTGCCAGTAGTATCCACGGGACAGAAGAGACCCAGTACTTC. The chain joins TRBV19 to TRBJ2-5, with 7 positions matching TRBD1. The CDR3 contains 14 residues. J was trimmed by 3 bases and V by 3 bases; bases with no gene match: 4. The V gene's germline CDR1 is LNHDA and CDR2 SQIVND (reference sequence). Combining the CDR3 with reference TRBV19 and TRBJ2-5 gives the whole variable domain DGGITQSPKYLFRKEGQNVTLSCEQNLNHDAMYWYRQDPGQGLRLIYYSQIVNDFQKGDIAEGYSVSREKKESFPLTVTSAQKNPTAFYLCASSIHGTEETQYFGPGTRLLVL.